Listed below are T cell receptor beta chains from one sample, sequenced in a study of shared clonotypes between healthy human individuals. TCRdb keeps only in-frame clones here, not all; method: immunoSEQ multiplex PCR. The sample includes roughly 1 million clones, around 74% of them seen just once. Source material: memory CD4+ T cells sorted from blood. All receptors come from a man aged 18-30 years in good health. Each CDR3 is given with its conserved first and last residue. Fields, in order: clone size, V gene, J gene, D gene, CDR3 DNA, CDR3 protein. D genes are given only for firm matches. Expanded clones get a size class; other rows say once, few or many, or leave the size out.

clone size: NA
V gene: TRBV10-2
J gene: TRBJ2-1
D gene: NA
CDR3 DNA: TGCGCCAGCAGTGAGTCGGTATACAATGAGCAGTTCTTC
CDR3 protein: CASSESVYNEQFF

clone size: NA
V gene: TRBV25-1
J gene: TRBJ2-5
D gene: TRBD2
CDR3 DNA: TGTGCCAGCAGTGAGGGACTAGCGGCCCAGGGGACCCAGTACTTC
CDR3 protein: CASSEGLAAQGTQYF

clone size: NA
V gene: TRBV7-8
J gene: TRBJ1-2
D gene: TRBD1
CDR3 DNA: TGTGCCAGCAGCCGGGACAGTCGGGAGCCTTACACCTTC
CDR3 protein: CASSRDSREPYTF

clone size: NA
V gene: TRBV5-1
J gene: TRBJ1-2
D gene: NA
CDR3 DNA: TGCGCCAGCAGCTCCGACCCCAGCTATGGCTACACCTTC
CDR3 protein: CASSSDPSYGYTF

clone size: NA
V gene: TRBV5-6
J gene: TRBJ2-3
D gene: NA
CDR3 DNA: TGTGCCAGCAGCTTGAGGGTAACCTGGGGCGGACCTCGGGCAGATACGCAGTATTTT
CDR3 protein: CASSLRVTWGGPRADTQYF

clone size: NA
V gene: TRBV7-9
J gene: TRBJ2-1
D gene: TRBD2
CDR3 DNA: TGTGCCAGCAGCTTCACTAGCGCCGAGCAGTTCTTC
CDR3 protein: CASSFTSAEQFF

clone size: NA
V gene: TRBV5-6
J gene: TRBJ1-5
D gene: NA
CDR3 DNA: TGTGCCAGCAGACCCTTCAGCTCCAATAGCAATCAGCCCCAGCATTTT
CDR3 protein: CASRPFSSNSNQPQHF

clone size: NA
V gene: TRBV5-4
J gene: TRBJ1-6
D gene: NA
CDR3 DNA: TGTGCCAGCAGCTTGGGACGGAAACCGAATTCACCCCTCCACTTT
CDR3 protein: CASSLGRKPNSPLHF

clone size: few
V gene: TRBV19
J gene: TRBJ2-6
D gene: TRBD1
CDR3 DNA: TGTGCCAGTAGCCCACCTCCGGGACAGGGGACGGGGGCCAACGTCCTGACTTTC
CDR3 protein: CASSPPPGQGTGANVLTF

clone size: NA
V gene: TRBV4-1
J gene: TRBJ2-2
D gene: NA
CDR3 DNA: TGCGCCAGCAGCCAGCTCGGACGGGTGAACACCGGGGAGCTGTTTTTT
CDR3 protein: CASSQLGRVNTGELFF

clone size: few
V gene: TRBV7-8
J gene: TRBJ2-2
D gene: TRBD2
CDR3 DNA: TGTGCCAGCAGCGTGGGAAAGCGGGGAACGAACACCGGGGAGCTGTTTTTT
CDR3 protein: CASSVGKRGTNTGELFF

clone size: few
V gene: TRBV28
J gene: TRBJ1-2
D gene: NA
CDR3 DNA: TGTGCCACCACCGGTGGGGGCTTCAATGGCTACACCTTC
CDR3 protein: CATTGGGFNGYTF

clone size: NA
V gene: TRBV29-1
J gene: TRBJ2-1
D gene: TRBD2
CDR3 DNA: TGCAGCGTGTGGCCGACTAGCGGGTTATACAATGAGCAGTTCTTC
CDR3 protein: CSVWPTSGLYNEQFF

clone size: NA
V gene: TRBV28
J gene: TRBJ2-3
D gene: NA
CDR3 DNA: TGTGCCAGCAGTTTGGGGCGGAGCACAGATACGCAGTATTTT
CDR3 protein: CASSLGRSTDTQYF

clone size: NA
V gene: TRBV30
J gene: TRBJ1-4
D gene: TRBD1
CDR3 DNA: TGTGCCTGGAGCAAACAGGGGCAGGGTGAAAAACTGTTTTTT
CDR3 protein: CAWSKQGQGEKLFF

clone size: few
V gene: TRBV7-8
J gene: TRBJ1-2
D gene: NA
CDR3 DNA: TGTGCCAGCAGCTTAGATATGGCGTCCGGTGGTGGCTACACCTTC
CDR3 protein: CASSLDMASGGGYTF

clone size: NA
V gene: TRBV5-4
J gene: TRBJ2-3
D gene: TRBD2
CDR3 DNA: TGTGCCAGCAGCTTAGAACGGCTAGCGGGAGTCACAGATACGCAGTATTTT
CDR3 protein: CASSLERLAGVTDTQYF

clone size: NA
V gene: TRBV7-2
J gene: TRBJ2-2
D gene: TRBD2
CDR3 DNA: TGTGCCAGCAGCTCGAGAGCGGGAGTAGACACCGGGGAGCTGTTTTTT
CDR3 protein: CASSSRAGVDTGELFF

clone size: NA
V gene: TRBV2
J gene: TRBJ2-7
D gene: TRBD1
CDR3 DNA: TGTGCCAGCAGTGATCCGGGACAGGGTTCGCGCGAGCAGTACTTC
CDR3 protein: CASSDPGQGSREQYF

clone size: NA
V gene: TRBV27
J gene: TRBJ2-3
D gene: NA
CDR3 DNA: TGTGCCAGCAGGAAGCAGGGACCAGATACGCAGTATTTT
CDR3 protein: CASRKQGPDTQYF

clone size: NA
V gene: TRBV9
J gene: TRBJ1-4
D gene: TRBD1
CDR3 DNA: TGTGCCAGCAGCGCCGACAGGGGGAATGAAAAACTGTTTTTT
CDR3 protein: CASSADRGNEKLFF

clone size: NA
V gene: TRBV5-1
J gene: TRBJ1-2
D gene: NA
CDR3 DNA: TGCGCCAGCAGCCCCGGAAACAGGCTTTCTAACTATGGCTACACCTTC
CDR3 protein: CASSPGNRLSNYGYTF

clone size: NA
V gene: TRBV4-2
J gene: TRBJ2-5
D gene: NA
CDR3 DNA: TGTGCCAGCAGCCCCCTAGCAGAAAAAGAGACCCAGTACTTC
CDR3 protein: CASSPLAEKETQYF

clone size: NA
V gene: TRBV4-3
J gene: TRBJ2-5
D gene: NA
CDR3 DNA: TGCGCCAGCAGCCGGTACGGAGATGCAGAGACCCAGTACTTC
CDR3 protein: CASSRYGDAETQYF

clone size: many
V gene: TRBV15
J gene: TRBJ1-1
D gene: NA
CDR3 DNA: TGTGCCACCAGCAGTAGACGGGCATCGAACACTGAAGCTTTCTTT
CDR3 protein: CATSSRRASNTEAFF

clone size: NA
V gene: TRBV27
J gene: TRBJ1-2
D gene: TRBD1
CDR3 DNA: TGTGCCAGCAGTGCGGACAGGGTGGGGGGCTACACCTTC
CDR3 protein: CASSADRVGGYTF

clone size: few
V gene: TRBV4-1
J gene: TRBJ2-3
D gene: NA
CDR3 DNA: TGCGCCAGCAGCCAAGGGAGGTACACAGATACGCAGTATTTT
CDR3 protein: CASSQGRYTDTQYF

clone size: few
V gene: TRBV7-9
J gene: TRBJ2-5
D gene: TRBD2
CDR3 DNA: TGTGCCAGCAGCGCAAACCCGGGCGGGGGAGCGACCCAGTACTTC
CDR3 protein: CASSANPGGGATQYF

clone size: NA
V gene: TRBV7-2
J gene: TRBJ1-2
D gene: NA
CDR3 DNA: TGTGCCAGCAGCTTAGGAGATGGCTACACCTTC
CDR3 protein: CASSLGDGYTF

clone size: NA
V gene: TRBV28
J gene: TRBJ1-3
D gene: TRBD1
CDR3 DNA: TGTGCCAGCAGCCGGACAGGGCTGACCCCTCCTGGAAACACCATATATTTT
CDR3 protein: CASSRTGLTPPGNTIYF

clone size: many
V gene: TRBV9
J gene: TRBJ2-7
D gene: TRBD1
CDR3 DNA: TGTGCCAGCAGCGTAGGACAGGGGGTTTCCTACGAGCAGTACTTC
CDR3 protein: CASSVGQGVSYEQYF

clone size: NA
V gene: TRBV5-1
J gene: TRBJ2-5
D gene: NA
CDR3 DNA: TGCGCCAGCAGCTCCGGGTCTACAGGGCGCCAAGAGACCCAGTACTTC
CDR3 protein: CASSSGSTGRQETQYF

clone size: NA
V gene: TRBV2
J gene: TRBJ2-3
D gene: TRBD2
CDR3 DNA: TGTGCCAGCAGTGAAAAGCCTAGCGGGGGCACAGATACGCAGTATTTT
CDR3 protein: CASSEKPSGGTDTQYF

clone size: NA
V gene: TRBV2
J gene: TRBJ2-7
D gene: NA
CDR3 DNA: TGTGCCAGCAGGTTGGACGGGACCTACGAGCAGTACTTC
CDR3 protein: CASRLDGTYEQYF

clone size: NA
V gene: TRBV27
J gene: TRBJ2-5
D gene: TRBD2
CDR3 DNA: TGTGCCAGCAGCTTAGCGGGAGGCCTCCGGGAGACCCAGTACTTC
CDR3 protein: CASSLAGGLRETQYF

clone size: once
V gene: TRBV9
J gene: TRBJ2-5
D gene: NA
CDR3 DNA: TGTGCCAGCAGCGTAGATGGGGGGTTGGGAGAGACCCAGTACTTC
CDR3 protein: CASSVDGGLGETQYF

clone size: NA
V gene: TRBV4-1
J gene: TRBJ1-4
D gene: NA
CDR3 DNA: TGCGCCAGCAGCCAATCAGGGCCCTATAATGAAAAACTGTTTTTT
CDR3 protein: CASSQSGPYNEKLFF

clone size: NA
V gene: TRBV7-9
J gene: TRBJ1-1
D gene: NA
CDR3 DNA: TGTGCCAGCAGCCCGACGGCGAACACTGAAGCTTTCTTT
CDR3 protein: CASSPTANTEAFF

clone size: NA
V gene: TRBV5-1
J gene: TRBJ2-7
D gene: TRBD1
CDR3 DNA: TGCGCCAGCAGCTTAGTGACAGGGGTCCACGAGCAGTACTTC
CDR3 protein: CASSLVTGVHEQYF

clone size: NA
V gene: TRBV6-5
J gene: TRBJ2-7
D gene: TRBD2
CDR3 DNA: TGTGCCAGCAGTTACGGGACTAGGGTCGAGCAGTACTTC
CDR3 protein: CASSYGTRVEQYF

clone size: NA
V gene: TRBV18
J gene: TRBJ2-7
D gene: NA
CDR3 DNA: TGTGCCAGCTCACCTGGAGCGAACTACGAGCAGTACTTC
CDR3 protein: CASSPGANYEQYF

clone size: few
V gene: TRBV7-2
J gene: TRBJ2-7
D gene: NA
CDR3 DNA: TGTGCCAGCAGCTTAGCGGGCGATAGCTCCTACGAGCAGTACTTC
CDR3 protein: CASSLAGDSSYEQYF

clone size: NA
V gene: TRBV4-3
J gene: TRBJ2-2
D gene: NA
CDR3 DNA: TGCGCCAGCAGCCAAGGGCCCTACCGAGGGGACACCGGGGAGCTGTTTTTT
CDR3 protein: CASSQGPYRGDTGELFF

clone size: NA
V gene: TRBV6-5
J gene: TRBJ2-5
D gene: NA
CDR3 DNA: TGTGCCAGCAAGCCCCTAGTCGGGGCTCAAGAGACCCAGTACTTC
CDR3 protein: CASKPLVGAQETQYF

clone size: NA
V gene: TRBV29-1
J gene: TRBJ2-2
D gene: NA
CDR3 DNA: TGCAGCGGCTGGGGCCGCTACACCGGGGAGCTGTTTTTT
CDR3 protein: CSGWGRYTGELFF

clone size: NA
V gene: TRBV6-1
J gene: TRBJ1-4
D gene: NA
CDR3 DNA: TGTGCCAGCAGTGTTGTCCGGAATGAAAAACTGTTTTTT
CDR3 protein: CASSVVRNEKLFF

clone size: once
V gene: TRBV10-3
J gene: TRBJ1-2
D gene: TRBD1
CDR3 DNA: TGTGCCATCAGTGAGAGGACCGGGACAGGGGCCGGAGGTGGCTACACCTTC
CDR3 protein: CAISERTGTGAGGGYTF

clone size: NA
V gene: TRBV5-1
J gene: TRBJ1-6
D gene: NA
CDR3 DNA: TGCGCCAGCAGCCCTATCTACAGGATGAGCTCCTATAATTCACCCCTCCACTTT
CDR3 protein: CASSPIYRMSSYNSPLHF

clone size: NA
V gene: TRBV30
J gene: TRBJ2-2
D gene: NA
CDR3 DNA: TGTGCCTGGACCCCAGACCGCACCGGGGAGCTGTTTTTT
CDR3 protein: CAWTPDRTGELFF

clone size: few
V gene: TRBV6-1
J gene: TRBJ1-2
D gene: TRBD1
CDR3 DNA: TGTGCCAGCAGTCGGCAGGGGGTGGACTATGGCTACACCTTC
CDR3 protein: CASSRQGVDYGYTF

clone size: NA
V gene: TRBV28
J gene: TRBJ2-5
D gene: NA
CDR3 DNA: TGTGCCAGCAGTTTATATGAAGAGACCCAGTACTTC
CDR3 protein: CASSLYEETQYF

clone size: NA
V gene: TRBV29-1
J gene: TRBJ2-7
D gene: NA
CDR3 DNA: TGCAGCGTTGAATTCGACTCCTACGAGCAGTACTTC
CDR3 protein: CSVEFDSYEQYF

clone size: NA
V gene: TRBV28
J gene: TRBJ2-1
D gene: NA
CDR3 DNA: TGTGCCAGCAGTTTAACGTCAACAAATCAGGCCTACAATGAGCAGTTCTTC
CDR3 protein: CASSLTSTNQAYNEQFF

clone size: NA
V gene: TRBV27
J gene: TRBJ2-5
D gene: TRBD1
CDR3 DNA: TGTGCCAGCAGTTCCTGGACAGGGGGAGAGACCCAGTACTTC
CDR3 protein: CASSSWTGGETQYF

clone size: NA
V gene: TRBV28
J gene: TRBJ1-2
D gene: NA
CDR3 DNA: TGTGCCAGCAGTTTTGGCAGAACCTCCTATGGCTACACCTTC
CDR3 protein: CASSFGRTSYGYTF